Listed here are 2 T cell receptor beta chains from one sample, sequenced in a study of blood T cell repertoires in COVID-19. Assay: immunoSEQ multiplex PCR; the TCRdb copy retains only in-frame clones and omits some. Here the sample spans around 300,000 clones, over 75% being singletons. Sequenced input: peripheral blood. The receptors derive from a woman in her 50s with active or convalescent COVID-19.

In this sample, this clone turned up once. Written as DNA, the CDR3 is TGTGCCATCAGTGATTCTCGGGACACCCCCGCCAATGAGCAGTTCTTC. Residues: CAISDSRDTPANEQFF. The chain carries TRBV10-3 and TRBJ2-1; TRBD1 is a possible D gene (6 bases). Between the trimmed V and J ends, which lost 3 bases and 6 bases, there was a span of 18 bases. This CDR3 has 16 residues. The germline V gene has CDR1 ENHRY and CDR2 SYGVKD.

V gene TRBV12-3 or TRBV12-4 combines with J gene TRBJ1-2, with 8 bases aligning to TRBD1. Germline trimming cut 1 base from V and 7 bases from J; bases unmatched to any gene: 2. The CDR3 loop spans 13 amino acids. This CDR3 is CASSLGQGFGYTF. The DNA of the CDR3 is TGTGCCAGCAGTTTAGGACAGGGGTTTGGCTACACCTTC.